This paragraph reports one T cell receptor beta chain. Its antigen is not known. The data stem from a study of molecular identifiers for immune sequencing clone quantification. Study information: With replicates, the RNA of 20,000 or 100,000 naive CD8 cells was split five ways and four were sequenced. Whole-study results and caveats: Clones exceeding 20 RNA copies carried over 97% of effector molecules but under 1% of naive-cell molecules.

Trimming took off 6 bases at V and 7 bases at J, with 19 bases between the two ends. CDR1 is MNHEY and CDR2 is SMNVEV in the germline V gene (reference sequence). CDR3 size: 15 residues. Libraries of bulk TCR were made by previously described methods (with listed TCR primers). TCRdb re-called the PCR reads with MiXCR, one entry per CDR3 protein. The repertoire has about 320,000 distinct CDR3 sequences, 20% to 25% of them found once; the top ten carry 0.81%. This TCR was sampled from a human donor in good health. Some libraries in this study had Jurkat cell RNA spiked in. The sequencing sample was made of naive CD8+ T cells from blood, with Jurkat cell RNA spiked in. Subset meaning: FACS-sorted CD8+CD4-CCR7+CD45RA+ naive T cells. The chain carries TRBV27 and TRBJ2-1, with D perhaps matching TRBD1 (5 bases). The CDR3 reads CASRAVSENRNEQFF. The CDR3 DNA reads as TGTGCCAGCAGGGCGGTCTCGGAGAACAGGAATGAGCAGTTCTTC.